These 6 T cell receptor beta chains share one sample of origin, sequenced in a study of T cell responses to AZD1222 COVID-19 vaccine. The protocol was immunoSEQ multiplex PCR, while the TCRdb copy is restricted to in-frame clones and leaves out a portion. The sample records around 160,000 clones, 82% being singletons. The specimen was peripheral blood, collected on day 0 of MenACWY control vaccination. The source is an adult in good health.

CDR3 DNA sequence: TGCGCCAGCAGCCAAGATGAAAATCGGAACTATGGCTACACCTTC. Translation: CASSQDENRNYGYTF. This chain joins TRBV4-1 and TRBJ1-2; D not resolved. The germline gives CDR1 MGHRA, CDR2 YSYEKL. The CDR3 contains 15 residues. V was pared by 0 bases and J by 2 bases, with 10 bases between.

The chain is built from TRBV4-1 and TRBJ2-1; D might be TRBD2 (5 bases). Germline loops: CDR1 MGHRA, CDR2 YSYEKL. V was shortened by 0 bases and J by 6 bases, with 12 bases between the two germline ends. The CDR3 loop spans 15 amino acids. This CDR3 reads CASSQESGGSNEQFF. CDR3 DNA: TGCGCCAGCAGCCAAGAGAGTGGTGGGAGCAATGAGCAGTTCTTC.

The chain's CDR3 is CASTSGPFPGGETQYF. CDR3 coding DNA: TGTGCCAGCACCTCCGGGCCCTTCCCGGGCGGGGAGACCCAGTACTTC. The V and J genes are TRBV6-6 and TRBJ2-5; TRBD2 is a possible D gene (5 bases). Trimming took off 7 bases at V and 5 bases at J, with 23 bases between the two ends. The CDR3 spans 16 residues. CDR1 and CDR2 from the germline V gene are MNHNY and SVGAGI (reference sequence).

This sequence joins TRBV20-1 and TRBJ1-6; 8 nucleotides agree with TRBD1. Trimming at V came to 3 bases and at J to 5 bases, leaving 3 bases not matched to a gene. The length of the CDR3 is 14 residues. CDR1 is DFQATT and CDR2 is SNEGSKA in the germline V gene (reference sequence). The CDR3 region is CSASRGQDNSPLHF. CDR3 coding DNA: TGCAGTGCTAGTCGGGGACAGGATAATTCACCCCTCCACTTT.

The V call is TRBV29-1, the J call TRBJ2-3; weak D call: TRBD2 (5 bases). The germline V and J ends were trimmed by 4 bases and 3 bases, with 11 bases remaining between them. The length of the CDR3 is 13 residues. From germline, CDR1 is SQVTM and CDR2 ANQGSEA. In DNA, the CDR3 is TGCAGCGTTGCTGAGCTAGCAACAGATACGCAGTATTTT. Translated: CSVAELATDTQYF.

The rearrangement joins TRBV7-9 to TRBJ2-1; D may be TRBD2 (5 bases). The CDR3 has 15 amino acids. The germline V gene encodes CDR1 SEHNR and CDR2 FQNEAQ (reference sequence). Trimming removed 5 bases from V and 0 bases from J, with 11 bases in between. The CDR3 reads CASSGSGGSYNEQFF. The CDR3 coding sequence is TGTGCCAGCAGCGGTTCAGGAGGCTCCTACAATGAGCAGTTCTTC.